This TCR beta chain comes out of a study of CD8 T cells in Susac syndrome. The wider study: The sequenced Susac syndrome patients included five or six who had clinically active disease and eight or nine who were in remission.

With random hexamers, reverse transcription was performed on roughly 0.5 to 1 ug of RNA. Amplification of TCR beta CDR3 spanned 54 Vbeta and 13 Jbeta via immunoSEQ multiplex PCR. TCRdb recomputed calls from the immunoSEQ multiplex PCR reads with MiXCR, one row per CDR3 protein. The sample holds about 240,000 distinct CDR3 sequences, 90% to 96% seen once. To note about this clonotype: The antigen is unknown.

Study-wide findings and caveats: The study's TCR sequencing and HLA analysis drew on a certain number of individuals. That number was acknowledged as relatively small.

The CDR3 sequence is 13 residues long. The V and J ends lost 2 bases and 6 bases, in that order; junction bases with no gene match: 3. The TCR originated in a human donor with Susac syndrome. The V gene is TRBV12-3 or TRBV12-4, the J gene TRBJ2-7, with 8 bases that match TRBD1. The specimen sequenced was CD4+ T cells from PBMCs. The CDR3 region is CASSLQTGVEQYF. The CDR3 DNA follows: TGTGCCAGCAGTTTACAGACAGGGGTCGAGCAGTACTTC.